The rows below give T cell receptor beta chains drawn from one sample of a study of early T cells in non-severe SARS-CoV-2 infection. A single record per CDR3 protein comes from TCRdb applying MiXCR to the 5' RACE reads. The table includes approximately 50,000 distinct CDR3 sequences, roughly an eighth detected once. Here the sequenced sample was whole blood, taken at baseline. The receptors come from an adult who was a healthcare worker with PCR-confirmed SARS-CoV-2 infection or an uninfected control (not recorded which). CDR3s include the opening cysteine and the closing phenylalanine or tryptophan. D genes are given only for firm matches. Not every row has a clone size; where given, it reads once, few, many or a size class.

D gene	V gene	clone size	J gene	CDR3 protein	CDR3 DNA
.	TRBV11-2	many	TRBJ2-1	CASSLVAHEQFF	TGTGCCAGCAGCCTCGTTGCCCATGAGCAGTTCTTC
TRBD1	TRBV5-1	few	TRBJ2-3	CASKGPTGTDTQYF	TGCGCCAGCAAGGGCCCGACAGGGACAGATACGCAGTATTTT
.	TRBV19	.	TRBJ2-3	CASTPGNSHTDTQYF	TGTGCCAGTACTCCAGGAAACAGTCACACAGATACGCAGTATTTT
.	TRBV28	.	TRBJ2-1	CASTIGGYNEQFF	TGTGCCAGCACCATCGGAGGTTACAATGAGCAGTTCTTC
TRBD2	TRBV5-1	many	TRBJ2-3	CASSMRLAGPTDTQYF	TGCGCCAGCAGCATGCGTCTAGCGGGACCAACAGATACGCAGTATTTT
TRBD1	TRBV12-3/TRBV12-4	many	TRBJ2-7	CASSFRQGSPYEQYF	TGTGCCAGCAGTTTCCGACAGGGAAGCCCCTACGAGCAGTACTTC
.	TRBV3-1	many	TRBJ1-2	CASSQAESQGHYGYTF	TGTGCCAGCAGCCAAGCGGAAAGCCAAGGCCACTATGGCTACACCTTC
.	TRBV9	few	TRBJ2-3	CASSVGQGQGTDTQYF	TGTGCCAGCAGCGTAGGCCAGGGCCAGGGCACAGATACGCAGTATTTT
.	TRBV2	.	TRBJ2-4	CASSEDGKDIQYF	TGTGCCAGCAGTGAGGACGGGAAAGACATTCAGTACTTC
TRBD1	TRBV5-6	.	TRBJ1-2	CASSWAPELRGLGYTF	TGTGCCAGCAGCTGGGCCCCTGAACTCAGGGGGCTCGGCTACACCTTC
.	TRBV20-1	many	TRBJ1-2	CSAPGLGPREGYTF	TGCAGTGCCCCAGGTTTGGGACCGCGAGAGGGCTACACCTTC
.	TRBV4-2	many	TRBJ2-7	CASSHQDGTYEQYF	TGTGCCAGCAGCCACCAGGACGGGACCTACGAGCAGTACTTC
.	TRBV19	.	TRBJ2-3	CASSRQITDTQYF	TGTGCCAGTAGTAGACAGATTACAGATACGCAGTATTTT
TRBD2	TRBV4-2	.	TRBJ2-5	CASSGGTSVETQYF	TGTGCCAGCAGCGGTGGGACTAGCGTAGAGACCCAGTACTTC
TRBD1	TRBV7-9	.	TRBJ1-1	CASRTDTGATSEAFF	TGTGCCAGCAGGACTGACACAGGGGCGACCTCTGAAGCTTTCTTT
.	TRBV29-1	.	TRBJ2-3	CSAEVLNTDTQYF	TGCAGCGCGGAGGTCCTAAACACAGATACGCAGTATTTT
TRBD1	TRBV7-3	few	TRBJ1-6	CASSSQGGNSPLHF	TGTGCCAGCAGCTCACAGGGGGGTAATTCACCCCTCCACTTT
.	TRBV11-2	few	TRBJ1-1	CASSGRGSMNTEAFF	TGTGCCAGCAGCGGGAGAGGCTCCATGAACACTGAAGCTTTCTTT
TRBD2	TRBV7-9	few	TRBJ2-5	CASSLRTSDLKETQYF	TGTGCCAGCAGCCTCCGGACTAGCGACTTAAAAGAGACCCAGTACTTC
.	TRBV6-5	.	TRBJ2-3	CASSRTRADTQYF	TGTGCCAGCAGTCGGACACGTGCAGATACGCAGTATTTT
.	TRBV19	few	TRBJ2-6	CASSKGISSGANVLTF	TGTGCCAGTAGTAAGGGGATTAGCTCTGGGGCCAACGTCCTGACTTTC
TRBD2	TRBV12-3/TRBV12-4	few	TRBJ2-5	CASTGGRGETQYF	TGTGCCAGCACCGGCGGGAGGGGAGAGACCCAGTACTTC
.	TRBV11-2	.	TRBJ1-2	CASSFSSGARDGYTF	TGTGCCAGCAGCTTTTCGTCGGGGGCTAGGGATGGCTACACCTTC
.	TRBV10-3	few	TRBJ1-1	CAIGNRVNTEAFF	TGTGCCATCGGAAACAGAGTCAACACTGAAGCTTTCTTT
.	TRBV7-3	many	TRBJ1-1	CASSLTQGGRTEAFF	TGTGCCAGCAGCTTAACCCAGGGAGGGAGGACTGAAGCTTTCTTT
TRBD1	TRBV12-3/TRBV12-4	.	TRBJ2-7	CASSYNRGLYEQYF	TGTGCCAGCAGTTATAACAGGGGCCTGTACGAGCAGTACTTC
.	TRBV11-2	few	TRBJ2-5	CASSPSTGPETQYF	TGTGCCAGCAGCCCTAGCACAGGGCCAGAGACCCAGTACTTC
TRBD2	TRBV7-2	.	TRBJ2-4	CASSLPGSSGVKYF	TGTGCCAGCAGCTTACCGGGCAGTAGCGGGGTAAAGTACTTC
.	TRBV7-3	few	TRBJ1-6	CASSFLGFGGSPLHF	TGTGCCAGCAGCTTCCTAGGGTTCGGCGGTTCACCCCTCCACTTT
TRBD2	TRBV11-2	few	TRBJ2-7	CASSGRTSGFYEQYF	TGTGCCAGCAGCGGGCGGACTAGCGGGTTTTACGAGCAGTACTTC
.	TRBV12-3/TRBV12-4	few	TRBJ1-3	CASSLKGPSSGNTIYF	TGTGCCAGCAGTTTAAAAGGGCCGAGCTCTGGAAACACCATATATTTT
TRBD1	TRBV7-2	few	TRBJ1-1	CASSSPGQGNTEAFF	TGTGCCAGCAGCTCCCCGGGACAGGGGAACACTGAAGCTTTCTTT
.	TRBV3-1	many	TRBJ1-2	CASSPLGARGYTF	TGTGCCAGCAGCCCCCTGGGCGCCCGAGGCTACACCTTC
.	TRBV6-1	.	TRBJ2-5	CASSERSGSQETQYF	TGTGCCAGCAGTGAACGGTCGGGGTCCCAAGAGACCCAGTACTTC
TRBD1	TRBV12-3/TRBV12-4	.	TRBJ1-5	CASSPGTVQDQPQHF	TGTGCCAGCAGTCCCGGGACAGTTCAGGATCAGCCCCAGCATTTT
TRBD1	TRBV11-2	.	TRBJ2-7	CASSPLNRQGIYEQYF	TGTGCCAGCAGCCCCCTTAATAGACAGGGGATATACGAGCAGTACTTC
.	TRBV2	.	TRBJ1-4	CASRTALNEKLFF	TGTGCCAGTAGGACAGCACTTAATGAAAAACTGTTTTTT
.	TRBV9	many	TRBJ2-1	CASSVEDSIYNEQFF	TGTGCCAGCAGCGTAGAGGACTCCATTTACAATGAGCAGTTCTTC
TRBD2	TRBV20-1	many	TRBJ2-5	CSAYGTSEEETQYF	TGCAGTGCTTATGGGACTAGCGAGGAGGAGACCCAGTACTTC
TRBD1	TRBV6-5	few	TRBJ2-3	CASRGTAQSTDTQYF	TGTGCCAGCAGGGGGACAGCTCAAAGCACAGATACGCAGTATTTT
TRBD2	TRBV28	few	TRBJ2-7	CASSSAREPYEQYF	TGTGCCAGCAGTTCTGCGCGGGAGCCCTACGAGCAGTACTTC
.	TRBV24-1	few	TRBJ2-1	CATSDFGRGEQFF	TGTGCCACCAGTGATTTTGGCCGAGGGGAGCAGTTCTTC